The present TCR beta chain was sequenced within a study of human T cells and chemical hapten exposure. TCRdb fed the RACE reads into MiXCR, producing one record per CDR3 protein. The table records 100,000 to 150,000 distinct CDR3 sequences, about 13% of them present only once. The sample's time point: pre-sensitization, week 0. The treatment here: therapeutic diphenylcyclopropenone sensitization with weekly scalp DPC. V lost 1 base and J 12 bases, leaving 16 bases between the germline ends. Germline V gene data show CDR1 as LNHNV and CDR2 as YYDKDF (reference sequence). The CDR3 runs to 14 residues. The receptor was derived from a young woman with alopecia areata. Some clones in this sample may be carry-over from other donors' samples. The sequenced sample was whole blood, obtained in connection with sensitization to the hapten diphenylcyclopropenone (DPC). The chain has TRBV15 and TRBJ2-1; no firm D call. This CDR3 is CATSRGTLTVGQFF. Written as DNA, the CDR3 is TGTGCCACCAGCAGAGGTACTTTAACTGTAGGGCAGTTCTTC.